What follows are 17 T cell receptor beta chains derived from one specimen sequenced in a study of blood T cell repertoires in COVID-19. Assay used: immunoSEQ multiplex PCR; TCRdb lists only in-frame clones, some missing. The sample lists 150,000 to 200,000 clones, about nine tenths occurring once. The sequencing input was PBMCs or T cells enriched from blood (not recorded which). These receptors were collected from a woman under 30 who had recovered from COVID-19.

This chain links TRBV29-1 with TRBJ2-1, with 8 bases identical to TRBD2. The CDR3 spans 14 residues. With 4 bases clipped from V and 1 base from J, the junction kept 3 bases outside the gene matches. Germline-derived CDR1 and CDR2 are SQVTM and ANQGSEA. As DNA, the CDR3 is TGCAGCGTTGTAGCGGGAACGTCCTACAATGAGCAGTTCTTC. It codes for CSVVAGTSYNEQFF.

The J gene is TRBJ2-3, the V gene TRBV5-1; D uncertain. Trimming stripped 3 bases from V and 6 bases from J, with 8 bases between. Germline V gene lookup returns CDR1 SGHRS and CDR2 YFSETQ. The CDR3 is 12 residues long. In DNA form, the CDR3 reads TGCGCCAGCAGCTACACCGTGGATACGCAGTATTTT. It codes for CASSYTVDTQYF. Looking up the rest from reference TRBV5-1 and TRBJ2-3 gives the full variable domain: KAGVTQTPRYLIKTRGQQVTLSCSPISGHRSVSWYQQTPGQGLQFLFEYFSETQRNKGNFPGRFSGRQFSNSRSEMNVSTLELGDSALYLCASSYTVDTQYFGPGTRLTVL.

The chain uses TRBV2 and TRBJ1-2, with no clear D. The CDR3 runs to 14 residues. The V gene lost 3 bases and the J gene lost 0 bases, with 8 bases spanning the gap. The germline V gene has CDR1 SNHLY and CDR2 FYNNEI. Here the CDR3 reads CASSEAGTNYGYTF. CDR3 sequence (DNA): TGTGCCAGCAGTGAGGCAGGTACTAACTATGGCTACACCTTC.

This clone was observed a single time. The rearrangement joins TRBV30 to TRBJ1-2, with 10 nucleotides matching TRBD1. The V gene end was trimmed by 2 bases and the J gene end by 6 bases; junction bases not matched to a gene: 6. In germline, CDR1 is GTSNPN, CDR2 SVGIG (reference sequence). The CDR3 runs 14 residues. CDR3 nucleotide sequence: TGTGCCTGGAGTCCGGGACAGGGGCGGAATGGCTACACCTTC. Protein: CAWSPGQGRNGYTF.

The chain combines TRBV5-5 with TRBJ2-3; D gene ambiguous. Per germline, CDR1 SGHKS and CDR2 YYEKEE (reference sequence). This CDR3 spans 11 amino acids. V lost 7 bases, J lost 6 bases, and 9 bases lay in between. CDR3 region: CASASRDTQYF. The CDR3 DNA reads as TGTGCCAGCGCAAGCCGGGATACGCAGTATTTT.

J is TRBJ2-1 and V is TRBV4-1; 7 bases map to TRBD2. The germline CDR1 and CDR2 sequences are MGHRA and YSYEKL. The trim removed 1 base at V and 0 bases at J, leaving 6 bases unmatched. CDR3 length: 17 amino acids. CDR3 DNA sequence: TGCGCCAGCAGCCAAGGACTAGCCCGGAGCTCCTACAATGAGCAGTTCTTC. Encoded protein: CASSQGLARSSYNEQFF.

Comments on this clone: The sample contains more than one DNA sequence encoding this CDR3. The chain carries TRBV6-5 and TRBJ1-2; D not resolved. Germline CDR1 and CDR2: MNHEY and SVGAGI. The CDR3 is made up of 13 amino acids. Trimming pared 6 bases from V and 1 base from J, leaving 9 bases between. CDR3 residues: CASSPEGNYGYTF. The CDR3 DNA sequence: TGTGCCAGCAGCCCGGAGGGTAACTATGGCTACACCTTC.

The gene calls are TRBV6-4 and TRBJ1-1, with D unresolved. The CDR3 has 15 residues. V lost 4 bases and J 1 base, leaving 13 bases between the germline ends. Germline loops: CDR1 MRHNA, CDR2 SNTAGT. CDR3 DNA: TGTGCCAGCAGTGTGGAGGGAATACCGAACACTGAAGCTTTCTTT. Translation gives CASSVEGIPNTEAFF.

The V and J genes are TRBV30 and TRBJ1-6; maybe TRBD1 (6 bases). The germline V and J ends were trimmed by 3 bases and 2 bases, with 17 bases remaining between them. Germline V CDR1 and CDR2: GTSNPN, SVGIG (reference sequence). This CDR3 has 17 residues. Written as DNA, the CDR3 is TGTGCCTGGAGATGGCCCAGGGGAAGCACCTATAATTCACCCCTCCACTTT. This gives the protein CAWRWPRGSTYNSPLHF.

V usage is TRBV25-1 and J usage is TRBJ2-1; 8 nucleotides align to TRBD2. Germline CDR1 MGHDK, CDR2 SYGVNS. CDR3 size: 13 residues. J was trimmed by 4 bases and V by 10 bases; bases with no gene match: 6. The CDR3 DNA reads as TGTGCCACAGCGGGAGTGGGGTACAATGAGCAGTTCTTC. The encoded protein is CATAGVGYNEQFF. Based on the CDR3 plus reference TRBV25-1 and TRBJ2-1, the full variable domain is EADIYQTPRYLVIGTGKKITLECSQTMGHDKMYWYQQDPGMELHLIHYSYGVNSTEKGDLSSESTVSRIRTEHFPLTLESARPSHTSQYLCATAGVGYNEQFFGPGTRLTVL.

The chain carries TRBV6-2 or TRBV6-3 and TRBJ2-7, with 10 nucleotides matching TRBD1. The CDR3 runs to 15 residues. The germline CDR1 and CDR2 sequences are MNHEY and SVGEGT. The ends lost 3 bases at V and 1 base at J; junction bases unmatched: 3. Here the CDR3 reads CASSYSGQGSYEQYF. The CDR3 DNA reads as TGTGCCAGCAGTTATTCGGGACAGGGGTCCTACGAGCAGTACTTC.

The CDR3 loop is CASSRSGQNYEQYF. The CDR3 DNA sequence: TGTGCCAGCAGCCGCTCGGGACAGAATTACGAGCAGTACTTC. V and J are TRBV7-9 and TRBJ2-7; 7 positions match TRBD1. The CDR3 sequence is 14 residues long. In germline, CDR1 is SEHNR, CDR2 FQNEAQ (reference sequence). Trimming cost V 5 bases and J 4 bases; bases outside gene matches: 8.

The rearrangement links TRBV9 to TRBJ2-5, with 7 bases matching TRBD2. In germline, CDR1 is SGDLS, CDR2 YYNGEE. V gave up 3 bases and J gave up 3 bases; unmatched junction bases: 2. The CDR3 extends over 13 amino acids. The CDR3 bases are TGTGCCAGCAGCGGCGGGAGAGAAGAGACCCAGTACTTC. Residues: CASSGGREETQYF.

The chain uses TRBV6-5 and TRBJ1-2; D is ambiguous. From germline, CDR1 is MNHEY and CDR2 SVGAGI. Trimming left V 5 bases short and J 4 bases short, with 17 bases between. The CDR3 runs to 15 residues. In DNA, the CDR3 is TGTGCCAGCAGTCGAGAAGCCCGAGTAAGCTATGGCTACACCTTC. It encodes CASSREARVSYGYTF.

The V and J genes are TRBV5-1 and TRBJ1-1; no clear D gene. The CDR3 covers 14 residues. CDR1 SGHRS and CDR2 YFSETQ come from the germline V gene. Trimming took 0 bases from V and 1 from J, leaving 7 bases between them. The CDR3 is CASSLGLGNTEAFF. In DNA, the CDR3 is TGCGCCAGCAGCTTGGGGCTTGGGAACACTGAAGCTTTCTTT.

The rearrangement links TRBV3-1 (or the pseudogene TRBV3-2) to TRBJ2-6; 8 bases map to TRBD1. From germline, CDR1 is LGHDT and CDR2 YNNKEL (reference sequence). The ends lost 2 bases at V and 1 base at J; junction bases unmatched: 4. This CDR3 has 17 residues. The CDR3 DNA reads TGTGCCAGCAGCCAACGTACAGGGGGGTCTGGGGCCAACGTCCTGACTTTC. Protein sequence: CASSQRTGGSGANVLTF.

This clone has a single count. The chain uses TRBV15 and TRBJ2-7; 11 bases fit TRBD2. The CDR3 covers 17 residues. V lost 3 bases to trimming and J lost 4 bases; unmatched junction nucleotides: 11. Germline V gene data show CDR1 as LNHNV and CDR2 as YYDKDF (reference sequence). The CDR3 sequence: CATSSALGTSGAYEQYF. For the CDR3, the DNA is TGTGCCACCAGCAGCGCCCTCGGGACTAGCGGAGCGTACGAGCAGTACTTC.